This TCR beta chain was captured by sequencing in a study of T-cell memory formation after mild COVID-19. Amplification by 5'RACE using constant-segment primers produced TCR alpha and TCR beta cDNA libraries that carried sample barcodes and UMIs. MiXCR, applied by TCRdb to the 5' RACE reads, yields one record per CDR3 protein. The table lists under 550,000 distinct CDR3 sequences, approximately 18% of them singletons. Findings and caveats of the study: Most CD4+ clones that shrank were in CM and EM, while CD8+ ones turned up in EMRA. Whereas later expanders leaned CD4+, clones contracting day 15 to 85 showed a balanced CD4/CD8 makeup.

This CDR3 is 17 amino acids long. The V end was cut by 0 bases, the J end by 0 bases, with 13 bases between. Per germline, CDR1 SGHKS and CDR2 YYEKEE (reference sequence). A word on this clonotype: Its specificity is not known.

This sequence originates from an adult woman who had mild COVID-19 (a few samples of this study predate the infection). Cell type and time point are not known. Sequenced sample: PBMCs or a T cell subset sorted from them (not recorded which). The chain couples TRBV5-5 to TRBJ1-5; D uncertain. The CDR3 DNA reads TGTGCCAGCAGCTTGGAGTCTCATTTGAATAGCAATCAGCCCCAGCATTTT. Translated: CASSLESHLNSNQPQHF. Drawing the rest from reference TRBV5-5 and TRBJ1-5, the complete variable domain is DAGVTQSPTHLIKTRGQQVTLRCSPISGHKSVSWYQQVLGQGPQFIFQYYEKEERGRGNFPDRFSARQFPNYSSELNVNALLLGDSALYLCASSLESHLNSNQPQHFGDGTRLSIL.